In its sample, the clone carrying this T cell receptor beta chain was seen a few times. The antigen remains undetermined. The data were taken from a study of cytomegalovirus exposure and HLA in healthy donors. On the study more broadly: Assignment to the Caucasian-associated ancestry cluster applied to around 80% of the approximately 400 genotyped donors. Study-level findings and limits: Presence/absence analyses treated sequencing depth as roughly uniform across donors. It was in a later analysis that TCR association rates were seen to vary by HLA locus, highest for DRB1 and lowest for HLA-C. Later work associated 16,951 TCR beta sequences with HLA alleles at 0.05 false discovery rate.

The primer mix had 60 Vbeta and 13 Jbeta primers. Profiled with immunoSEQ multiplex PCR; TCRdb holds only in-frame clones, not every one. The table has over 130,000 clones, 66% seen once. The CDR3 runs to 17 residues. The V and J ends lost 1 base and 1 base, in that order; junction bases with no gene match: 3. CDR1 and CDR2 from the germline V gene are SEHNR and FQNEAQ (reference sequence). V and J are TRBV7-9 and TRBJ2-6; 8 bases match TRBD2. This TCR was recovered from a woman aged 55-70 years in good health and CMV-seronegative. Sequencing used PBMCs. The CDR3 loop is CASSLGLARSGANVLTF. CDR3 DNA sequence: TGTGCCAGCAGCTTAGGACTAGCGCGGTCTGGGGCCAACGTCCTGACTTTC.